These 3 T cell receptor beta chains share one sample of origin, sequenced in a study of T cell clones after liver transplantation. Libraries were prepared by immunoSEQ multiplex PCR; TCRdb keeps only in-frame clonotypes and omits some of them. Of fewer than 20,000 clones in the sample, more than 80% were seen once. The specimen comprised CD8+ T cells from blood, sampled approximately 45 months after liver transplant. The receptors come from a human patient who received a liver transplant. A share of the T cells may be of graft donor origin.

For the CDR3, the DNA is TGTGCCAGCAGTTTAACAGGGGGCAGGGAGACCCAGTACTTC. Encoded protein: CASSLTGGRETQYF. The gene calls are TRBV27 and TRBJ2-5; 9 bases fit TRBD1. The trim removed 2 bases at V and 5 bases at J, leaving 3 bases unmatched. CDR1 is MNHEY, CDR2 SMNVEV, per germline (reference sequence). The CDR3 length is 14 residues.

The CDR3 reads CASCPSDPAYNEQFF. The CDR3 DNA sequence: TGTGCCAGCTGCCCCTCGGACCCCGCTTACAATGAGCAGTTCTTC. The genes are TRBV27 and TRBJ2-1; D call uncertain. V was cut by 8 bases and J by 4 bases, with 18 bases left in between. CDR1 and CDR2 (germline): MNHEY, SMNVEV (reference sequence). This CDR3 has 15 residues.

This clone was seen only once. The rearrangement uses TRBV5-1 and TRBJ2-7, with TRBD1 as a possible D gene (6 bases). The ends were cut back, 0 bases at V and 3 bases at J, with 10 bases in the middle. Looked up from germline, CDR1 is SGHRS and CDR2 is YFSETQ. The CDR3 has 14 amino acids. CDR3 protein: CASSLDGGLYEQYF. As DNA, the CDR3 is TGCGCCAGCAGCTTGGATGGGGGCCTCTACGAGCAGTACTTC.